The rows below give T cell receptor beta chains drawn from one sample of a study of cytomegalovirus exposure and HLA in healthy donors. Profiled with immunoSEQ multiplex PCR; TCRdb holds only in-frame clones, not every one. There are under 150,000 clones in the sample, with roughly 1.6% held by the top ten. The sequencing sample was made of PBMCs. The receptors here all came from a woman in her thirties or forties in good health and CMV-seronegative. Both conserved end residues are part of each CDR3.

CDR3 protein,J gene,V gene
CASSTVGELFF,TRBJ2-2,TRBV5-1
CASHTGVTGSQPQHF,TRBJ1-5,TRBV6-6
CASSLSGNLETQYF,TRBJ2-5,TRBV7-9
CASSLLRRTGRYEKLFF,TRBJ1-4,TRBV28
CASSVDGRMNTEAFF,TRBJ1-1,TRBV9
CASSQEGTGLYGYTF,TRBJ1-2,TRBV4-2
CASSPQGGEKLFF,TRBJ1-4,TRBV7-3
CASTKGVGANTEAFF,TRBJ1-1,TRBV19
CAISEFGSSYEQYF,TRBJ2-7,TRBV10-3
CASKRGTGLDGYTF,TRBJ1-2,TRBV6-5
CASSYPSGGAGYEQYF,.,TRBV6-5
CASSQVSGGGQETQYF,TRBJ2-5,TRBV4-3
CAIRAGTVNTDTQYF,TRBJ2-3,TRBV10-3